Shown below are 19 T cell receptor beta chains from a single sample sequenced in a study of technical replicates of blood from several donors. This table comes from immunoSEQ multiplex PCR, and its TCRdb copy is limited to in-frame clones, with some not included. The sample yields around 70,000 clones, approximately 94% seen once. Sequenced material: T cells isolated from PBMCs. All receptors come from a human donor in good health.

The CDR3, as DNA: TGTGCCAGCAGCCCCGGACTAGCGAACTCCTACAATGAGCAGTTCTTC. Translated: CASSPGLANSYNEQFF. The chain links TRBV9 to TRBJ2-1, with 9 bases matching TRBD2. The ends lost 4 bases at V and 0 bases at J; junction bases unmatched: 5. Germline CDR1 SGDLS, CDR2 YYNGEE. The CDR3 covers 16 residues.

V is TRBV30 and J is TRBJ1-5; unclear D gene. The CDR3 is 11 residues long. Trimming cost V 3 bases and J 8 bases, with 8 bases left between them. Germline CDR1 GTSNPN, CDR2 SVGIG (reference sequence). The CDR3 spells CAWREWEPQHF. The DNA for the CDR3 is TGTGCCTGGAGGGAGTGGGAGCCCCAGCATTTT.

V usage is TRBV15 and J usage is TRBJ2-7; the D is unclear. With 0 bases removed from V and 2 bases from J, the gap between germline ends came to 5 bases. The CDR3 loop spans 13 amino acids. Germline loops: CDR1 LNHNV, CDR2 YYDKDF (reference sequence). CDR3 nucleotide sequence: TGTGCCACCAGCAGAGAATCGGCCTACGAGCAGTACTTC. Its protein product is CATSRESAYEQYF.

The chain uses TRBV7-3 and TRBJ1-3; TRBD1 matches at 9 bases. In germline, CDR1 is SGHTA, CDR2 FQGTGA. The junction had 11 bases not matched to a gene; V was cut back by 2 bases and J by 6 bases. CDR3 length: 17 residues. CDR3 sequence (DNA): TGTGCCAGCAGCTTATTTGGACCGGGACAGGGTCAAAACACCATATATTTT. It specifies CASSLFGPGQGQNTIYF.

The chain uses TRBV6-6 and TRBJ2-1; the match to TRBD2 covers 10 bases. With V trimmed by 6 bases and J by 7 bases, 9 bases remained unmatched. CDR1 is MNHNY and CDR2 is SVGAGI in the germline V gene (reference sequence). The CDR3 is 15 residues long. Here the CDR3 reads CASRIASGRRNEQFF. CDR3 sequence (DNA): TGTGCCAGCAGAATCGCTAGCGGGAGACGGAATGAGCAGTTCTTC.

This chain uses TRBV28 with TRBJ1-5; D is ambiguous. The V end lost 5 bases, the J end lost 0 bases, and 11 bases lay between the germline ends. CDR1 MDHEN and CDR2 SYDVKM come from the germline V gene. The CDR3 is 15 amino acids. The CDR3 is CASSEMDYSNQPQHF. CDR3 sequence (DNA): TGTGCCAGCAGTGAGATGGACTATAGCAATCAGCCCCAGCATTTT.

The chain carries TRBV11-2 and TRBJ2-7; TRBD1 is a possible D gene (6 bases). The CDR3 consists of 15 residues. Trimming shortened V by 7 bases and J by 0 bases, and 16 bases separated the two germline ends. Germline V lookup: CDR1 SGHAT, CDR2 FQNNGV. CDR3 loop: CASNPAGDNSYEQYF. The CDR3 DNA reads as TGTGCCAGCAACCCGGCTGGGGACAACTCCTACGAGCAGTACTTC.

This rearrangement joins TRBV6-5 to TRBJ2-2; the D is unclear. Germline V lookup: CDR1 MNHEY, CDR2 SVGAGI. The germline V and J ends were trimmed by 2 bases and 3 bases, with 4 bases remaining between them. The CDR3 spans 13 residues. The CDR3 nucleotides read TGTGCCAGCAGTTACGCGGACACCGGGGAGCTGTTTTTT. Translating gives CASSYADTGELFF.

The chain combines TRBV27 with TRBJ1-5, with D possibly TRBD1 on 6 matching bases. The CDR3 covers 13 residues. Looked up from germline, CDR1 is MNHEY and CDR2 is SMNVEV (reference sequence). With 5 bases removed from V and 6 bases from J, the gap between germline ends came to 11 bases. CDR3 protein: CASSHRAGQPQHF. CDR3 coding DNA: TGTGCCAGCAGTCACAGGGCCGGTCAGCCCCAGCATTTT.

The chain recombines TRBV10-1 with TRBJ2-2, with 8 bases lining up with TRBD2. There are 15 residues in the CDR3. The V gene's germline CDR1 is WNHNN and CDR2 SYGVQD (reference sequence). After removal of 7 bases from V and 4 bases from J, the junction contained 8 bases not matched to a gene. CDR3 residues: CASNTGTRGTGELFF. The CDR3 region has the DNA TGCGCCAGCAATACCGGGACTAGGGGCACCGGGGAGCTGTTTTTT.

The chain combines TRBV4-3 with TRBJ1-1; 7 bases line up with TRBD1. This CDR3 is 16 amino acids long. Germline V CDR1 and CDR2: LGHNA, YSLEER. Trimming removed 2 bases from V and 2 bases from J; junction bases left unmatched: 8. CDR3 sequence (DNA): TGCGCCAGCAGCCAATTGGCGGGACAGCGAAACACTGAAGCTTTCTTT. Its protein product is CASSQLAGQRNTEAFF.

The chain is built from TRBV7-9 and TRBJ2-5; D may be TRBD2 (5 bases). Germline values: CDR1 SEHNR, CDR2 FQNEAQ (reference sequence). This CDR3 spans 14 amino acids. Trimming left V 5 bases short and J 1 base short, with 11 bases between. The CDR3 loop reads CASSQGGFQETQYF. The DNA for the CDR3 is TGTGCCAGCAGCCAAGGCGGGTTCCAAGAGACCCAGTACTTC.

The chain joins TRBV14 to TRBJ2-7, with TRBD2 matching over 8 bases. Germline CDR1 is SGHDN and CDR2 is FVKESK. After removal of 1 base from V and 0 bases from J, the junction contained 5 bases not matched to a gene. This CDR3 comprises 16 residues. Here the CDR3 reads CASSQVFTSGSYEQYF. In nucleotides, the CDR3 is TGTGCCAGCAGCCAAGTTTTTACTAGCGGCTCCTACGAGCAGTACTTC.

This chain uses TRBV6-5 with TRBJ2-1; 8 bases fit TRBD2. This CDR3 comprises 14 residues. Germline CDR1 and CDR2: MNHEY and SVGAGI. With V trimmed by 7 bases and J by 7 bases, 9 bases remained unmatched. CDR3 residues: CASKLGLAANEQFF. The CDR3 coding sequence is TGTGCCAGCAAACTCGGACTAGCAGCTAATGAGCAGTTCTTC.

J is TRBJ2-7 and V is TRBV28, with D possibly being TRBD1 (5 bases). Germline V gene data show CDR1 as MDHEN and CDR2 as SYDVKM. V was pared by 2 bases and J by 1 base, with 6 bases between. This CDR3 is 13 amino acids long. Here the CDR3 reads CASSLGHSYEQYF. In nucleotides, the CDR3 is TGTGCCAGCAGTTTAGGACATTCCTACGAGCAGTACTTC.

The count of this clone is one. The chain employs TRBV14 and TRBJ2-3, with D possibly TRBD1 on 6 matching bases. Trimming removed 4 bases at V and 0 bases at J, with 8 bases between. Germline lookup yields CDR1 SGHDN and CDR2 FVKESK. This CDR3 contains 14 residues. The CDR3 spells CASSLGQSTDTQYF. The CDR3 DNA reads TGTGCCAGCAGCCTAGGACAGAGCACAGATACGCAGTATTTT.

The V and J genes are TRBV9 and TRBJ2-7; no definite D call. This CDR3 has 14 residues. Germline V gives CDR1 SGDLS, CDR2 YYNGEE. V was shortened by 6 bases and J by 0 bases, with 13 bases between the two germline ends. The CDR3 DNA follows: TGTGCCAGCATTCCTAGACCTGTCTCCTACGAGCAGTACTTC. Translating gives CASIPRPVSYEQYF. The entire variable domain, with the rest obtained from reference TRBV9 and TRBJ2-7, is as follows: DSGVTQTPKHLITATGQRVTLRCSPRSGDLSVYWYQQSLDQGLQFLIQYYNGEERAKGNILERFSAQQFPDLHSELNLSSLELGDSALYFCASIPRPVSYEQYFGPGTRLTVT.

The genes are TRBV7-2 and TRBJ2-7, with 7 bases that match TRBD2. Germline CDR1 and CDR2: SGHTA and FQGNSA. J gave up 4 bases and V 5 bases, and 5 bases lay outside the gene matches. The CDR3 sequence is 13 residues long. CDR3 sequence reads: CASSPSGTYEQYF. The CDR3 DNA reads TGTGCCAGCAGCCCAAGCGGGACTTACGAGCAGTACTTC.

Concerning this clone: The junction and the germline gene differ at one end; a read error may be behind it. The chain combines TRBV19 with TRBJ1-5; the match to TRBD1 covers 9 bases. Germline loops: CDR1 LNHDA, CDR2 SQIVND (reference sequence). The CDR3 consists of 16 residues. In nucleotides, the CDR3 is TGTGCCAGTAGTGCCCCGTCCGGGACAGGGAATCTGCCCCAGCATTTT. As protein: CASSAPSGTGNLPQHF.